This record covers a single T cell receptor (beta chain). The CDR3 is 15 residues long. With 3 bases removed from V and 4 bases from J, the gap between germline ends came to 12 bases. Germline V lookup: CDR1 LNHDA, CDR2 SQIVND (reference sequence). This specimen comes from a study of blood T cell repertoires in COVID-19. Study information: Sources were T cells, B-cell-depleted T cells, or PBMCs; the material itself was cDNA or gDNA.

In the original processing: Quantification of nucleated cells was approximated via reference gene primer amplification. Method: immunoSEQ multiplex PCR; TCRdb's copy keeps in-frame clones and lacks some. V and J calls and clone size are as listed in that table; D and trimming were resolved from the DNA. This table has about 210,000 clones, over 75% appearing once. V gene TRBV19 combines with J gene TRBJ1-4; possibly TRBD1 for D (5 bases). This clonotype was sampled from a woman aged 40 to 55 with acute or convalescent COVID-19. The specimen was peripheral blood. CDR3: CASSIGGRYNEKLFF. CDR3 nucleotide sequence: TGTGCCAGTAGTATCGGGGGACGGTATAATGAAAAACTGTTTTTT. Drawing the rest from reference TRBV19 and TRBJ1-4, the complete variable domain is DGGITQSPKYLFRKEGQNVTLSCEQNLNHDAMYWYRQDPGQGLRLIYYSQIVNDFQKGDIAEGYSVSREKKESFPLTVTSAQKNPTAFYLCASSIGGRYNEKLFFGSGTQLSVL.